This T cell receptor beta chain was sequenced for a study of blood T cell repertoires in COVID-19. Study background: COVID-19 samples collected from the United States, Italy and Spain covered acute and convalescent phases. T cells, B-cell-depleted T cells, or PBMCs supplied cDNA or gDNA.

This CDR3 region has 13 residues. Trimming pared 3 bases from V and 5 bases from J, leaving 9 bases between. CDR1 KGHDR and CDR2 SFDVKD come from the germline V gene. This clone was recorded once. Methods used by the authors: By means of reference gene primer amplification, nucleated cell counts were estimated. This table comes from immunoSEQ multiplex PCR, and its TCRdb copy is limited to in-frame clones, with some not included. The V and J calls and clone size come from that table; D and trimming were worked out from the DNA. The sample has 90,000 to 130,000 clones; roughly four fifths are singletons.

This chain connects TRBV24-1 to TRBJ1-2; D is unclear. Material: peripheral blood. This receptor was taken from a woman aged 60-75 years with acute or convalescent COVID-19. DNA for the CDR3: TGTGCCACCAGTGATCGGTACGGTTATGGCTACACCTTC. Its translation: CATSDRYGYGYTF.